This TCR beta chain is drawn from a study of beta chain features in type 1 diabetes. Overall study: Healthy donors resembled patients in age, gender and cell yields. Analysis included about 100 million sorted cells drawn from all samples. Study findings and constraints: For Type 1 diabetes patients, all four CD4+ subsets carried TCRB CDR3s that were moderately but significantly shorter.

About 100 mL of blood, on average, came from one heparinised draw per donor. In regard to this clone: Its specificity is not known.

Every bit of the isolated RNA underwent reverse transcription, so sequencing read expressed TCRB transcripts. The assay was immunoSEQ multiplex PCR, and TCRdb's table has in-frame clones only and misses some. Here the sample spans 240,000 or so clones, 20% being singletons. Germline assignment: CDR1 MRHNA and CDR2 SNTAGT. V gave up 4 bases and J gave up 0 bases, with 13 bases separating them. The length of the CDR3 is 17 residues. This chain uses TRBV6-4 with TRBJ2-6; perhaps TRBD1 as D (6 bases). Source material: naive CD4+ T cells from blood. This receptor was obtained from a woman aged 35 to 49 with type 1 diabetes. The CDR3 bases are TGTGCCAGCAGTGGCGGACAGTCGAGCTCTGGGGCCAACGTCCTGACTTTC. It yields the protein CASSGGQSSSGANVLTF.